This T cell receptor (beta chain) appears in the sequencing data of a study of Ad26.COV2.S vaccination and SARS-CoV-2 variants. Study in general: Vaccine-arm donor from the placebo-controlled COV1001 Ad26.COV2.S trial. Intramuscular Ad26.COV2.S at 5x10^10 or 1x10^11 viral particles.

From germline, CDR1 is WSHSY and CDR2 SAAADI. The V end was cut by 7 bases, the J end by 2 bases, with 11 bases between. The CDR3 length is 13 residues. As to treatment: around 19 received Ad26.COV2.S at low or high dose, single or two shots; a few received placebo; per-sample allocation not given. Specimen acquisition occurred on day 63 following the initial vaccine or placebo injection. An adult donor aged 18-55 years was enrolled in Boston. The assay was immunoSEQ multiplex PCR, and TCRdb's table has in-frame clones only and misses some. The top ten clones hold 3.5% of a sample with about 410,000 clones, 88% of them seen once.

The V call is TRBV10-2, the J call TRBJ1-1; TRBD1 might be the D (5 bases). Sequencing was performed on peripheral blood, taken in a trial of Ad26.COV2.S vaccine versus placebo. This receptor was identified in a person aged 18-60 years who received the Ad26.COV2.S COVID-19 vaccine or a placebo. The CDR3 spells CASTGQVNTEAFF. The CDR3 coding sequence is TGCGCCAGCACGGGGCAGGTAAACACTGAAGCTTTCTTT.